This T cell receptor (beta chain) was recovered during a study of human T cells and chemical hapten exposure. Whole-study context: Largely, small differences in pooled library volume made per-sample TCR yields vary. The study's findings and limits: TCRs exceeding 1 in 1000 frequency stayed unchanged with DPC sensitization.

The CDR3 is 14 residues long. CDR1 is LNHDA and CDR2 is SQIVND in the germline V gene (reference sequence). V lost 1 base and J lost 4, with 10 bases in between. Individual cDNA molecules each carried unique molecular identifiers attached by the library. Original handling: Sample TCR totals centred on a median of approximately 96,000, ranging about 20,000 to 700,000. TCRdb analysed the RACE reads with MiXCR anew, one entry per CDR3 protein. TCRdb's processing, not the authors' own work, is the source of the V and J calls. The data show roughly 130,000 distinct CDR3 sequences, about 9.4% seen once. Noted time point: healthy volunteer bleed at 2 weeks. Sequencing started from total RNA isolated from unfractionated whole blood. Turning to this clonotype: Its matching antigen is unknown.

Sequencing was done on a sample of whole blood. The rearrangement joins TRBV19 to TRBJ2-5; no firm D call. This receptor was taken from a male donor in good health. Some clones in this sample may be carry-over from other donors' samples. CDR3 amino acids: CASSIGEDGETQYF. The DNA for the CDR3 is TGTGCCAGTAGTATAGGGGAAGATGGAGAGACCCAGTACTTC. Full variable domain (missing parts from reference TRBV19 and TRBJ2-5): DGGITQSPKYLFRKEGQNVTLSCEQNLNHDAMYWYRQDPGQGLRLIYYSQIVNDFQKGDIAEGYSVSREKKESFPLTVTSAQKNPTAFYLCASSIGEDGETQYFGPGTRLLVL.